These T cell receptor beta chains were read from a single sample in a study of T cell responses to AZD1222 COVID-19 vaccine. Profiled with immunoSEQ multiplex PCR; TCRdb holds only in-frame clones, not every one. The data hold around 150,000 clones, with just under 95% observed a single time. Specimen: peripheral blood, collected 28 days after the second AZD1222 dose. Source of these receptors: an adult who received the AZD1222 COVID-19 vaccine. CDR3s include the opening cysteine and the closing phenylalanine or tryptophan. The D gene is left open where the match is weak. Rows may omit the clone size; those that give it use once, few, many or a size class.

CDR3: CASSFRDSWTEAFF
DNA: TGCGCCAGCAGCTTCCGGGACAGCTGGACTGAAGCTTTCTTT
D: TRBD1
length: 14
size: .
J: TRBJ1-1
V: TRBV4-1

CDR3: CATPTGTSVTDTQYF
DNA: TGTGCTACCCCGACGGGGACTAGCGTTACAGATACGCAGTATTTT
D: TRBD2
length: 15
size: .
J: TRBJ2-3
V: TRBV12-5

CDR3: CASSVTGGYGYTF
DNA: TGTGCCAGTAGTGTCACAGGGGGCTATGGCTACACCTTC
D: TRBD1
length: 13
size: .
J: TRBJ1-2
V: TRBV19

CDR3: CASRVGGMTGELFF
DNA: TGCGCCAGCAGGGTTGGGGGCATGACCGGGGAGCTGTTTTTT
D: .
length: 14
size: .
J: TRBJ2-2
V: TRBV5-1

CDR3: CATSSLDRINTEAFF
DNA: TGTGCCACCAGCAGCCTGGACAGGATAAACACTGAAGCTTTCTTT
D: TRBD1
length: 15
size: .
J: TRBJ1-1
V: TRBV15

CDR3: CASSLRILTGDNEQFF
DNA: TGTGCCAGCAGCTTGAGGATCCTGACAGGAGACAATGAGCAGTTCTTC
D: .
length: 16
size: once
J: TRBJ2-1
V: TRBV5-6

CDR3: CASSPDSNYGYTF
DNA: TGTGCCAGCAGTCCCGACAGTAACTATGGCTACACCTTC
D: .
length: 13
size: .
J: TRBJ1-2
V: TRBV27

CDR3: CASSSGPGEAYTEAFF
DNA: TGTGCCAGCAGTTCGGGACCCGGAGAGGCGTACACTGAAGCTTTCTTT
D: .
length: 16
size: .
J: TRBJ1-1
V: TRBV27

CDR3: CASSRLWGLTTNEKLFF
DNA: TGCGCCAGCAGCCGTCTTTGGGGGCTGACGACTAATGAAAAACTGTTTTTT
D: .
length: 17
size: .
J: TRBJ1-4
V: TRBV4-1

CDR3: CASSSQGQAGNTIYF
DNA: TGTGCCAGCAGCTCACAGGGGCAGGCTGGAAACACCATATATTTT
D: TRBD1
length: 15
size: .
J: TRBJ1-3
V: TRBV11-2

CDR3: CASSPGQGAAGELFF
DNA: TGTGCCAGCAGTCCGGGACAGGGGGCTGCCGGGGAGCTGTTTTTT
D: TRBD1
length: 15
size: medium-sized
J: TRBJ2-2
V: TRBV6-4

CDR3: CARQVLNGYTF
DNA: TGTGCCAGACAGGTTCTAAATGGCTACACCTTC
D: .
length: 11
size: .
J: TRBJ1-2
V: TRBV2

CDR3: CASSAGPRDEQFF
DNA: TGCGCCAGCAGCGCGGGACCTCGCGATGAGCAGTTCTTC
D: .
length: 13
size: .
J: TRBJ2-1
V: TRBV5-1

CDR3: CASSSVGDRPVKQYF
DNA: TGTGCCAGCAGCTCGGTTGGGGACAGACCGGTTAAGCAGTACTTC
D: TRBD1
length: 15
size: .
J: TRBJ2-7
V: TRBV11-2

CDR3: CSVRQGNQPQHF
DNA: TGCAGCGTAAGACAGGGCAATCAGCCCCAGCATTTT
D: .
length: 12
size: .
J: TRBJ1-5
V: TRBV29-1

CDR3: CASSLLWTSGGLGYEQYF
DNA: TGCGCCAGCAGCCTACTATGGACTAGCGGGGGGCTGGGGTACGAGCAGTACTTC
D: TRBD2
length: 18
size: .
J: TRBJ2-7
V: TRBV5-1

CDR3: CASSLVGRGSSYEQYF
DNA: TGTGCCAGCAGCTTAGTGGGCAGGGGAAGCTCCTACGAGCAGTACTTC
D: .
length: 16
size: .
J: TRBJ2-7
V: TRBV7-2

CDR3: CAWSAAWGDTQYF
DNA: TGTGCCTGGAGTGCGGCCTGGGGGGATACGCAGTATTTT
D: .
length: 13
size: once
J: TRBJ2-3
V: TRBV30

CDR3: CASTTGSETQYF
DNA: TGTGCCAGCACTACAGGCTCGGAGACCCAGTACTTC
D: .
length: 12
size: .
J: TRBJ2-5
V: TRBV6-6

CDR3: CASSLDRDTEAFF
DNA: TGTGCCAGCAGCTTAGACAGGGACACTGAAGCTTTCTTT
D: TRBD1
length: 13
size: .
J: TRBJ1-1
V: TRBV7-3

CDR3: CASSPAPGSPLHF
DNA: TGCGCCAGCAGCCCTGCGCCGGGGTCACCCCTCCACTTT
D: .
length: 13
size: .
J: TRBJ1-6
V: TRBV5-1

CDR3: CASMKDKMSGYTF
DNA: TGTGCCAGCATGAAGGACAAGATGAGTGGCTACACCTTC
D: .
length: 13
size: .
J: TRBJ1-2
V: TRBV5-4

CDR3: CASSEGGAYGYTF
DNA: TGTGCCAGCAGTGAAGGGGGCGCCTATGGCTACACCTTC
D: .
length: 13
size: .
J: TRBJ1-2
V: TRBV6-1